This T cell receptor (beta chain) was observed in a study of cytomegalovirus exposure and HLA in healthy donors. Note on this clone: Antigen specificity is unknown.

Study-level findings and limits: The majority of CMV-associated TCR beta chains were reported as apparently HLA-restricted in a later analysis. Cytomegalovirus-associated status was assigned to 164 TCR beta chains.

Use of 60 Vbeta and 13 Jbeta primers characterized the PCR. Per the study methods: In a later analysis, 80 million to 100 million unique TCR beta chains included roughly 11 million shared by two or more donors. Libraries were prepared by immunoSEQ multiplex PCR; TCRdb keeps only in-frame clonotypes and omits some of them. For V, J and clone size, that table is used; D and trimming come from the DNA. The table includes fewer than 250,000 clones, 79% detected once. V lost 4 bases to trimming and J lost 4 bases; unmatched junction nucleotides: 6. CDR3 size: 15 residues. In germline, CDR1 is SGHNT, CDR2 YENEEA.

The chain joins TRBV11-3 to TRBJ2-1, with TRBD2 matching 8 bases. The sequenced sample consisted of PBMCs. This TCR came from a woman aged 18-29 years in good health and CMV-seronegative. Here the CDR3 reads CASSYRTSLYNEQFF. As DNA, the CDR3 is TGTGCCAGCAGCTACCGGACTAGCCTTTACAATGAGCAGTTCTTC.